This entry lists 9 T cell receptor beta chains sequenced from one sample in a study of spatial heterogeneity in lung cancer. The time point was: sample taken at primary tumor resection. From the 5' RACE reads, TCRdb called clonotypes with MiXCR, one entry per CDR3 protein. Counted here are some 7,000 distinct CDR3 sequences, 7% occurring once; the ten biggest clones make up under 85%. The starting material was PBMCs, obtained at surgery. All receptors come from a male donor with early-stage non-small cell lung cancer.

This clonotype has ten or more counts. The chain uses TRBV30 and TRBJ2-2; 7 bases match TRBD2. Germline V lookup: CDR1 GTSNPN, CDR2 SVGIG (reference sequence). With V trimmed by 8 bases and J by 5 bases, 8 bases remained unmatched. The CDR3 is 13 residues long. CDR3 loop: CAEGTGGTGELFF. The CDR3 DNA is TGTGCCGAAGGAACCGGGGGGACCGGGGAGCTGTTTTTT.

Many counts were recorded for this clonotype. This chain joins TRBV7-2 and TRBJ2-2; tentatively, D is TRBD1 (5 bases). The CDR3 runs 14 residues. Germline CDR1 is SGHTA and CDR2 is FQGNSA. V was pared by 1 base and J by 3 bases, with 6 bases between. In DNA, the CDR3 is TGTGCCAGCAGCTTAGGACAGTACACCGGGGAGCTGTTTTTT. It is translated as CASSLGQYTGELFF.

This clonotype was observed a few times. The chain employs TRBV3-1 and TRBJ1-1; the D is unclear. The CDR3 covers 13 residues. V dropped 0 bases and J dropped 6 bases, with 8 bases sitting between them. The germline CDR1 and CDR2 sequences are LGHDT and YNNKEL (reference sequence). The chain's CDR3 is CASSQDTRAEAFF. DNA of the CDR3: TGTGCCAGCAGCCAAGATACGAGAGCTGAAGCTTTCTTT. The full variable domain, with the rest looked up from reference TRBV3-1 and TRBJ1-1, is DTAVSQTPKYLVTQMGNDKSIKCEQNLGHDTMYWYKQDSKKFLKIMFSYNNKELIINETVPNRFSPKSPDKAHLNLHINSLELGDSAVYFCASSQDTRAEAFFGQGTRLTVV.

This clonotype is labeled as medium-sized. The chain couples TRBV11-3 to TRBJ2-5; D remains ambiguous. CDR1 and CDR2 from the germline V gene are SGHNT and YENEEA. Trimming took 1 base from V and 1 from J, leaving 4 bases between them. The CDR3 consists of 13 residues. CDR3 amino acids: CASSLGVQETQYF. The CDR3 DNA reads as TGTGCCAGCAGCTTAGGGGTCCAAGAGACCCAGTACTTC.

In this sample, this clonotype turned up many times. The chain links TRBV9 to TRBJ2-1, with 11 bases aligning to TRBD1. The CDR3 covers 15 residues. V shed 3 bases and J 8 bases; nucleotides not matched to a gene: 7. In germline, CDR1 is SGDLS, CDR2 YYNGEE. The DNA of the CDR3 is TGTGCCAGCAGCGGGCGGACAGGGGGCTGGGATGAGCAGTTCTTC. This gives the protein CASSGRTGGWDEQFF.

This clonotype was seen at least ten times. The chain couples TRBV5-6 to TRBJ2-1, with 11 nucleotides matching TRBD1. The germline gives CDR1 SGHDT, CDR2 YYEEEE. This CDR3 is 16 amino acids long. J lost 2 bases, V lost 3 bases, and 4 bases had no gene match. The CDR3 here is CASSSGQGAAYNEQFF. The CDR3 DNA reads TGTGCCAGCAGCTCCGGACAGGGGGCCGCCTACAATGAGCAGTTCTTC.

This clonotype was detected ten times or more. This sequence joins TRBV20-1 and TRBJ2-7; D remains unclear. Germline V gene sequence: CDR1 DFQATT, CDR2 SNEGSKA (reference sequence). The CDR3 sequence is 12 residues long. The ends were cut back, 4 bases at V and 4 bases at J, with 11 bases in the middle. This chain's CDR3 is CSAIGQGYEQYF. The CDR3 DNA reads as TGCAGTGCTATAGGGCAAGGGTACGAGCAGTACTTC.

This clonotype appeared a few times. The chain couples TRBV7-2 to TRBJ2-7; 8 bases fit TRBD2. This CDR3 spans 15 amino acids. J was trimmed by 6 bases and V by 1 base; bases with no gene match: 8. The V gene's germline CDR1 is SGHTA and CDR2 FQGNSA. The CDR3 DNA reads TGTGCCAGCAGCTTAGGGGCTAGCGGGCCTCGCGAGCAGTACTTC. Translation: CASSLGASGPREQYF. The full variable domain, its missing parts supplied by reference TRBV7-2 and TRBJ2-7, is GAGVSQSPSNKVTEKGKDVELRCDPISGHTALYWYRQSLGQGLEFLIYFQGNSAPDKSGLPSDRFSAERTGGSVSTLTIQRTQQEDSAVYLCASSLGASGPREQYFGPGTRLTVT.

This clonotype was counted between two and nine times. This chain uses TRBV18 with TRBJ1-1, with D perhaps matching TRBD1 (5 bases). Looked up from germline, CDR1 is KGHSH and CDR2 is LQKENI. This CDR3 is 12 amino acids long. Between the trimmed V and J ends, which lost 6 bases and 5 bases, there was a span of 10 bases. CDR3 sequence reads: CASSPGQTEAFF. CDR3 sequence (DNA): TGTGCCAGCTCCCCCGGACAAACTGAAGCTTTCTTT.